The next 22 T cell receptor beta chains were all read from a single sample in a study of cytomegalovirus exposure and HLA in healthy donors. The repertoire was sequenced with immunoSEQ multiplex PCR; TCRdb's copy has only in-frame clones and lacks some. This table holds about 130,000 clones, approximately 94% found once. Sequencing was performed on PBMCs. The origin of the receptors is a man between 18 and 29 years old in good health and CMV-seropositive.

CDR3 in amino acids: CASRDRVTANEKLFF. CDR3 bases: TGTGCCAGCAGAGACAGGGTGACGGCTAATGAAAAACTGTTTTTT. The chain uses TRBV2 and TRBJ1-4, with TRBD1 matching over 7 bases. J gave up 3 bases and V 6 bases, and 7 bases lay outside the gene matches. Germline V gene lookup returns CDR1 SNHLY and CDR2 FYNNEI. The CDR3 contains 15 residues.

J is TRBJ2-1 and V is TRBV6-5, with a tentative D call TRBD1 (7 bases). Trimming pared 4 bases from V and 14 bases from J, leaving 24 bases between. Germline CDR1 and CDR2: MNHEY and SVGAGI. CDR3 length: 15 amino acids. The CDR3 DNA reads TGTGCCAGCAGTTCAGACAGGGCTCGAGGGGGGATAGAGTTCTTC. Translation gives CASSSDRARGGIEFF.

This clone was seen once. V is TRBV7-9 and J is TRBJ2-1; D is unresolved. Germline V lookup: CDR1 SEHNR, CDR2 FQNEAQ (reference sequence). Between the trimmed V and J ends, which lost 5 bases and 7 bases, there was a span of 6 bases. The length of the CDR3 is 11 residues. The chain's CDR3 is CASSTNNEQFF. The CDR3 DNA sequence: TGTGCCAGCAGCACTAATAATGAGCAGTTCTTC.

The chain joins TRBV5-1 to TRBJ2-2, with 13 bases aligning to TRBD2. The CDR3 totals 20 residues. Germline trimming cut 4 bases from V and 5 bases from J; bases unmatched to any gene: 17. The germline V gene has CDR1 SGHRS and CDR2 YFSETQ. CDR3 in DNA: TGCGCCAGCAGCCCCGACGGACTAGCGGGAGCGTTGGGAAATACCGGGGAGCTGTTTTTT. Translated: CASSPDGLAGALGNTGELFF.

V usage is TRBV11-2 and J usage is TRBJ2-1, with no clear D. From germline, CDR1 is SGHAT and CDR2 FQNNGV. CDR3 size: 14 residues. V was cut by 1 base and J by 0 bases, with 4 bases left in between. CDR3 nucleotides: TGTGCCAGCAGCTTAGTTAGCTCCTACAATGAGCAGTTCTTC. Translated: CASSLVSSYNEQFF.

CDR3 amino acids: CASSQEGQGPGEQYF. The DNA of the CDR3 is TGTGCCAGCAGCCAAGAGGGTCAGGGGCCGGGTGAGCAGTACTTC. This sequence joins TRBV4-2 and TRBJ2-7, with a tentative D call TRBD1 (6 bases). V was cut by 0 bases and J by 7 bases, with 16 bases left in between. The CDR3 spans 15 residues. Per germline, CDR1 LGHNA and CDR2 YNFKEQ.

V is TRBV9 and J is TRBJ1-6, with D unclear. Germline V gene data show CDR1 as SGDLS and CDR2 as YYNGEE. The V and J ends lost 4 bases and 6 bases respectively, with 11 bases between them. This CDR3 region has 14 residues. CDR3 sequence (DNA): TGTGCCAGCAGCACGGGAAAAAGTAATTCACCCCTCCACTTT. Translation gives CASSTGKSNSPLHF.

The chain recombines TRBV19 with TRBJ2-1; D not resolved. The CDR3 spans 12 residues. The V gene lost 3 bases and the J gene lost 6 bases, with 6 bases spanning the gap. The germline V gene has CDR1 LNHDA and CDR2 SQIVND (reference sequence). CDR3 protein: CASSIDINEQFF. CDR3 DNA sequence: TGTGCCAGTAGTATCGACATCAATGAGCAGTTCTTC.

This chain uses TRBV9 with TRBJ2-1; D is perhaps TRBD2 (5 bases). CDR1 SGDLS and CDR2 YYNGEE come from the germline V gene. The CDR3 has 17 amino acids. Trimming removed 1 base from V and 2 bases from J, with 16 bases in between. The CDR3 bases are TGTGCCAGCAGCGTATCAGTTAGCGCCAAAGCCTACAATGAGCAGTTCTTC. It yields the protein CASSVSVSAKAYNEQFF.

The rearrangement uses TRBV5-4 and TRBJ2-5; maybe TRBD2 (6 bases). CDR1 and CDR2 (germline): SGHNT, YYREEE (reference sequence). V lost 1 base to trimming and J lost 1 base, with 11 bases between them. The CDR3 sequence is 15 residues long. CDR3 region: CASSLNSGPQETQYF. CDR3 bases: TGTGCCAGCAGCTTGAATAGCGGCCCCCAAGAGACCCAGTACTTC.

The chain links TRBV29-1 to TRBJ2-1, with TRBD1 as a possible D gene (6 bases). There are 11 residues in the CDR3. Germline values: CDR1 SQVTM, CDR2 ANQGSEA. V was shortened by 5 bases and J by 4 bases, with 6 bases between the two germline ends. CDR3 bases: TGCAGCGTTAGGGGGTACAATGAGCAGTTCTTC. Protein product: CSVRGYNEQFF.

DNA of the CDR3: TGTGCTAGTGGTCCAGCTGGCGGGAGGTTAGAGACCCAGTACTTC. It specifies CASGPAGGRLETQYF. V gene TRBV12-5 combines with J gene TRBJ2-5; 8 bases map to TRBD2. The CDR3 spans 15 residues. The J segment lost 4 bases and the V segment lost 5 bases, leaving 9 bases of the junction unmatched. Germline V gene lookup returns CDR1 LGHNT and CDR2 FRNRAP.

V and J are TRBV11-2 and TRBJ2-1, with D perhaps TRBD2 (6 bases). In germline, CDR1 is SGHAT, CDR2 FQNNGV. Trimming removed 5 bases at V and 8 bases at J, with 13 bases between. This CDR3 is built from 13 residues. The CDR3 protein is CASSPLASHEQFF. In DNA, the CDR3 is TGTGCCAGCAGCCCCCTAGCGTCCCATGAGCAGTTCTTC.

The chain joins TRBV5-1 to TRBJ2-3, with D tentatively TRBD2 (6 bases). Germline CDR1 reads SGHRS; CDR2 reads YFSETQ. This CDR3 has 13 amino acids. V was pared by 2 bases and J by 5 bases, with 9 bases between. This chain's CDR3 is CASSFQGGDTQYF. The CDR3, as DNA: TGCGCCAGCAGCTTCCAGGGAGGAGATACGCAGTATTTT.

The chain combines TRBV18 with TRBJ2-2; 7 bases match TRBD1. Looked up from germline, CDR1 is KGHSH and CDR2 is LQKENI. The CDR3 has 15 amino acids. Germline trimming cut 3 bases from V and 5 bases from J; bases unmatched to any gene: 6. The CDR3 protein is CASSPPGTVTGELFF. CDR3 DNA: TGTGCCAGCTCACCGCCCGGGACAGTAACCGGGGAGCTGTTTTTT.

The rearrangement uses TRBV28 and TRBJ2-1; weak D call: TRBD2 (5 bases). The CDR3 runs to 18 residues. Germline values: CDR1 MDHEN, CDR2 SYDVKM. Trimming shortened V by 3 bases and J by 0 bases, and 18 bases separated the two germline ends. The CDR3 nucleotides are TGTGCCAGCAGTTTTGCAAGCGAGGGCCCAAGCTCCTACAATGAGCAGTTCTTC. Amino acids: CASSFASEGPSSYNEQFF.

This clone has a single count. The chain has TRBV6-1 and TRBJ1-5; D is unclear. The CDR3 is made up of 13 amino acids. CDR1 MNHNS and CDR2 SASEGT come from the germline V gene. V was pared by 8 bases and J by 6 bases, with 14 bases between. CDR3 sequence (DNA): TGTGCCAGCGCGAGGGATGTGGGTCAGCCCCAGCATTTT. Amino acid sequence: CASARDVGQPQHF.

The CDR3 nucleotides are TGTGCCAGCAGCTTCGGGACAGTTTATGGCTACACCTTC. Protein sequence: CASSFGTVYGYTF. The rearrangement links TRBV9 to TRBJ1-2, with 7 bases lining up with TRBD1. The CDR3 sequence is 13 residues long. Germline trimming cut 4 bases from V and 5 bases from J; bases unmatched to any gene: 5. Per germline, CDR1 SGDLS and CDR2 YYNGEE.

The rearrangement joins TRBV6-5 to TRBJ2-2, with D unclear. Germline CDR1 MNHEY, CDR2 SVGAGI. The CDR3 is 13 amino acids. V lost 5 bases to trimming and J lost 7 bases, with 11 bases between them. CDR3: CASSGDYGGELFF. CDR3 DNA sequence: TGTGCCAGCAGTGGAGATTATGGCGGGGAGCTGTTTTTT.

The rearrangement uses TRBV5-1 and TRBJ2-3, with D unresolved. The ends were cut back, 5 bases at V and 2 bases at J, with 15 bases in the middle. Germline CDR1 SGHRS, CDR2 YFSETQ. CDR3 size: 15 residues. The CDR3 sequence is CASRPAPRITDTQYF. The CDR3 DNA is TGCGCCAGCAGACCGGCGCCGAGGATCACAGATACGCAGTATTTT.

This chain connects TRBV28 to TRBJ2-7, with D maybe TRBD2 (6 bases). Trimming shortened V by 6 bases and J by 1 base, and 13 bases separated the two germline ends. Germline loops: CDR1 MDHEN, CDR2 SYDVKM. This CDR3 has 14 amino acids. The CDR3 DNA follows: TGTGCCAGCAGGCGACTCGGGGGTTCCTACGAGCAGTACTTC. It codes for CASRRLGGSYEQYF.

On this clone: The sample has other DNA sequences that encode this CDR3 too. This chain uses TRBV27 with TRBJ2-7; 7 bases are a match to TRBD1. CDR1 and CDR2 from the germline V gene are MNHEY and SMNVEV (reference sequence). The J segment lost 0 bases and the V segment lost 6 bases, leaving 8 bases of the junction unmatched. The CDR3 is 15 residues long. Here the CDR3 reads CASRKTGLSSYEQYF. CDR3 coding DNA: TGTGCCAGCAGAAAGACAGGGCTGAGCTCCTACGAGCAGTACTTC.